What follows are 28 T cell receptor beta chains derived from one specimen sequenced in a study of blood T cell repertoires in COVID-19. Repertoires were generated with immunoSEQ multiplex PCR, while TCRdb's copy carries only in-frame clones and drops some. The sample holds 250,000 to 300,000 clones; roughly 88% are singletons and the top ten take about 10%. Sequenced input: peripheral blood. These receptors were taken from an older woman with COVID-19, enrolled during active disease.

The rearrangement links TRBV19 to TRBJ1-1, with D tentatively TRBD1 (6 bases). Germline V gene lookup returns CDR1 LNHDA and CDR2 SQIVND (reference sequence). This CDR3 comprises 13 residues. V lost 5 bases and J lost 3, with 10 bases in between. This CDR3 reads CASSSNRDTEAFF. In DNA form, the CDR3 reads TGTGCCAGTAGTTCAAACAGGGACACTGAAGCTTTCTTT.

The chain recombines TRBV7-9 with TRBJ1-2; D unresolved. Germline V gene lookup returns CDR1 SEHNR and CDR2 FQNEAQ (reference sequence). V gave up 5 bases and J gave up 7 bases, with 17 bases separating them. The CDR3 runs to 14 residues. The chain's CDR3 is CASSLEGAPGGYTF. The DNA of the CDR3 is TGTGCCAGCAGCCTAGAGGGAGCTCCTGGTGGCTACACCTTC.

This clone was seen a single time. The chain employs TRBV5-1 and TRBJ2-5; D is perhaps TRBD1 (5 bases). The CDR3 covers 14 residues. CDR1 is SGHRS, CDR2 YFSETQ, per germline. The V and J ends lost 0 bases and 3 bases respectively, with 9 bases between them. The CDR3 nucleotides read TGCGCCAGCAGCTTGGTGACAGAAAAAGAGACCCAGTACTTC. Its translation is CASSLVTEKETQYF.

This sequence joins TRBV27 and TRBJ1-1, with 10 bases lining up with TRBD1. V shed 5 bases, J shed 1 base, and the junction held 4 bases outside the gene matches. In germline, CDR1 is MNHEY, CDR2 SMNVEV (reference sequence). The CDR3 is 15 residues long. Written as DNA, the CDR3 is TGTGCCAGCAGTCGACAGGGGGCCCCGAACACTGAAGCTTTCTTT. Its translation is CASSRQGAPNTEAFF.

This clone was observed once. The J gene is TRBJ2-3, the V gene TRBV7-2, with TRBD2 identical over 15 bases. Germline loops: CDR1 SGHTA, CDR2 FQGNSA. The junction had 5 bases not matched to a gene; V was cut back by 1 base and J by 6 bases. CDR3 length: 17 amino acids. The CDR3 region is CASSLEGLAGGGDTQYF. For the CDR3, the DNA is TGTGCCAGCAGCTTAGAGGGACTAGCGGGAGGAGGGGATACGCAGTATTTT.

A few counts support this clone. The chain joins TRBV9 to TRBJ2-7; 7 bases are a match to TRBD1. The CDR3 has 15 residues. Germline CDR1 and CDR2: SGDLS and YYNGEE. V was pared by 0 bases and J by 1 base, with 4 bases of the junction left unmatched. The CDR3 nucleotides are TGTGCCAGCAGCGTAGGGGACAGCCCGTCCTACGAGCAGTACTTC. Its protein is CASSVGDSPSYEQYF.

This clone was observed a single time. J is TRBJ1-2 and V is TRBV10-3; tentatively, D is TRBD1 (5 bases). Germline assignment: CDR1 ENHRY and CDR2 SYGVKD. The V end was cut by 3 bases, the J end by 8 bases, with 13 bases between. The CDR3 has 13 amino acids. CDR3 sequence reads: CAISDIGVGGYTF. CDR3 nucleotides: TGTGCCATCAGTGATATAGGGGTAGGAGGCTACACCTTC.

In nucleotides, the CDR3 is TGCAGTGGCGGGTCAGGGGGCCGTACCGGGGAGCTGTTTTTT. Translated, it gives CSGGSGGRTGELFF. The V gene is TRBV29-1, the J gene TRBJ2-2, with 8 bases matching TRBD1. This CDR3 comprises 14 residues. Germline-derived CDR1 and CDR2 are SQVTM and ANQGSEA.

This clone was observed a few times. The rearrangement links TRBV19 to TRBJ1-6; TRBD1 is a possible D gene (6 bases). V lost 7 bases to trimming and J lost 1 base, with 11 bases between them. The length of the CDR3 is 15 residues. CDR1 and CDR2 (germline): LNHDA, SQIVND (reference sequence). DNA of the CDR3: TGTGCCAGTAATTCCGGGACATCCTATAATTCACCCCTCCACTTT. Translation gives CASNSGTSYNSPLHF.

The chain carries TRBV15 and TRBJ2-3; 7 bases line up with TRBD1. V trimming: 11 bases; J trimming: 5 bases; junction bases outside the gene matches: 19. This CDR3 comprises 16 residues. Germline V gene sequence: CDR1 LNHNV, CDR2 YYDKDF (reference sequence). The chain's CDR3 is CAARSLDGTERDTQYF. CDR3 DNA sequence: TGTGCCGCCCGCTCCCTTGATGGGACAGAAAGAGATACGCAGTATTTT.

The chain has TRBV11-2 and TRBJ1-1, with D tentatively TRBD1 (5 bases). V was pared by 5 bases and J by 5 bases, with 18 bases between. Germline-derived CDR1 and CDR2 are SGHAT and FQNNGV. The CDR3 is 15 amino acids. CDR3 amino acids: CASSRFSGEGTEAFF. The CDR3 DNA sequence: TGTGCCAGCAGCCGTTTTTCGGGGGAGGGAACTGAAGCTTTCTTT.

The CDR3 here is CAISESLQNQPQHF. CDR3 sequence (DNA): TGTGCCATCAGTGAGTCTTTACAGAATCAGCCCCAGCATTTT. The V gene is TRBV10-3, the J gene TRBJ1-5; unclear D gene. The germline V and J ends were trimmed by 0 bases and 4 bases, with 7 bases remaining between them. The CDR3 sequence is 14 residues long. The germline CDR1 and CDR2 sequences are ENHRY and SYGVKD.

The V and J genes are TRBV6-5 and TRBJ2-5, with D perhaps TRBD2 (6 bases). The length of the CDR3 is 15 residues. Trimming stripped 4 bases from V and 1 base from J, with 13 bases between. Germline V CDR1 and CDR2: MNHEY, SVGAGI. The DNA for the CDR3 is TGTGCCAGCAGTTTCGCTAGGGGACTCCAAGAGACCCAGTACTTC. This sequence encodes CASSFARGLQETQYF.

This chain links TRBV2 with TRBJ1-3; D unclear. Per germline, CDR1 SNHLY and CDR2 FYNNEI. The CDR3 loop spans 12 amino acids. V lost 6 bases to trimming and J lost 8 bases, with 11 bases between them. CDR3: CASSIQWDTIYF. CDR3 DNA sequence: TGTGCCAGCAGCATACAGTGGGACACCATATATTTT.

This chain connects TRBV7-8 to TRBJ1-2; TRBD1 aligns across 8 bases. After removal of 5 bases from V and 4 bases from J, the junction contained 6 bases not matched to a gene. The germline CDR1 and CDR2 sequences are SGHVS and FQNEAQ. The CDR3 sequence is 14 residues long. Here the CDR3 DNA reads TGTGCCAGCAGCCACAGGGGACAGGCCTATGGCTACACCTTC. This translates into CASSHRGQAYGYTF.

This chain joins TRBV6-1 and TRBJ2-5, with TRBD1 as a possible D gene (6 bases). Germline CDR1 reads MNHNS; CDR2 reads SASEGT. CDR3 length: 14 amino acids. V shed 1 base and J shed 5 bases, with 11 bases lying between them. The CDR3 DNA reads as TGTGCCAGCAGTGAAGATGGGGGCTTGGAGACCCAGTACTTC. Protein product: CASSEDGGLETQYF.

This clone was seen a handful of times. The chain couples TRBV16 to TRBJ1-2; D unclear. Trimming shortened V by 3 bases and J by 13 bases, and 18 bases separated the two germline ends. In germline, CDR1 is KGHSY, CDR2 FQNENV. This CDR3 comprises 13 residues. Here the CDR3 DNA reads TGTGCCAGCAGCCACCCGGATTCCCTCCGGGGCACCTTC. It codes for CASSHPDSLRGTF.

The rearrangement links TRBV5-1 to TRBJ2-1, with D tentatively TRBD1 (6 bases). This CDR3 is built from 15 residues. Germline V gene sequence: CDR1 SGHRS, CDR2 YFSETQ. The ends were cut back, 4 bases at V and 4 bases at J, with 15 bases in the middle. The CDR3 loop is CASSMVRGLYNEQFF. In DNA, the CDR3 is TGCGCCAGCAGCATGGTCAGGGGTTTGTACAATGAGCAGTTCTTC.

The chain couples TRBV5-6 to TRBJ1-6, with 8 bases aligning to TRBD1. V trimming: 4 bases; J trimming: 6 bases; junction bases outside the gene matches: 3. The CDR3 covers 14 residues. Germline V gene sequence: CDR1 SGHDT, CDR2 YYEEEE. In DNA, the CDR3 is TGTGCCAGCAGCATGACAGGGGCTAATTCACCCCTCCACTTT. Protein sequence: CASSMTGANSPLHF.

This chain links TRBV6-1 with TRBJ2-7; a possible D gene is TRBD1 (6 bases). Germline V gives CDR1 MNHNS, CDR2 SASEGT. V was clipped by 2 bases and J by 8 bases, with 13 bases between them. This CDR3 spans 13 amino acids. The CDR3 region has the DNA TGTGCCAGCAGTGAATTGCTATGGGGGCAGCAGTACTTC. Translated, it gives CASSELLWGQQYF.

This clone occurred once. The V gene is TRBV28, the J gene TRBJ2-7; maybe TRBD2 (6 bases). V was clipped by 4 bases and J by 5 bases, with 15 bases between them. Germline-derived CDR1 and CDR2 are MDHEN and SYDVKM. This CDR3 region has 14 residues. For the CDR3, the DNA is TGTGCCAGCAGTTGGGGCGGGAATCCCAACGAGCAGTACTTC. This gives the protein CASSWGGNPNEQYF.

This sequence joins TRBV28 and TRBJ1-3; 8 nucleotides line up with TRBD1. Trimming cost V 5 bases and J 5 bases; bases outside gene matches: 8. The CDR3 sequence is 15 residues long. Germline V gene sequence: CDR1 MDHEN, CDR2 SYDVKM. CDR3 region: CASSPRGRIRNTIYF. Written as DNA, the CDR3 is TGTGCCAGCAGTCCCAGGGGGCGTATCAGAAACACCATATATTTT.

The chain has TRBV7-2 and TRBJ2-7, with 15 bases fitting TRBD2. V was pared by 4 bases and J by 7 bases, with 2 bases of the junction left unmatched. This CDR3 contains 14 residues. Germline V gene data show CDR1 as SGHTA and CDR2 as FQGNSA. CDR3 sequence reads: CASSSGLAGGEQYF. The CDR3 DNA reads as TGTGCCAGCAGCTCGGGACTAGCGGGAGGAGAGCAGTACTTC.

The genes are TRBV15 and TRBJ1-3, with D possibly TRBD1 on 5 matching bases. Germline V lookup: CDR1 LNHNV, CDR2 YYDKDF (reference sequence). This CDR3 has 16 amino acids. Trimming shortened V by 0 bases and J by 2 bases, and 11 bases separated the two germline ends. The CDR3 bases are TGTGCCACCAGCAGAGATCACCCAGGGACTGGAAACACCATATATTTT. It yields the protein CATSRDHPGTGNTIYF.

The chain links TRBV4-3 to TRBJ1-4; D not resolved. V was clipped by 0 bases and J by 3 bases, with 11 bases between them. The CDR3 length is 16 residues. Germline loops: CDR1 LGHNA, CDR2 YSLEER. CDR3 sequence reads: CASSQDPTVSNEKLFF. The CDR3, as DNA: TGCGCCAGCAGCCAAGATCCAACGGTGTCTAATGAAAAACTGTTTTTT.

The table lists this clone with a few counts. The chain uses TRBV6-5 and TRBJ1-2, with TRBD1 matching 8 bases. The CDR3 sequence is 14 residues long. V trimming: 11 bases; J trimming: 5 bases; junction bases outside the gene matches: 13. Germline assignment: CDR1 MNHEY and CDR2 SVGAGI. In nucleotides, the CDR3 is TGTGCCGCAATGAGGGCAGGGGGCTCTTATGGCTACACCTTC. As protein: CAAMRAGGSYGYTF.

CDR3 sequence reads: CASTQDRVTGELFF. The CDR3 coding sequence is TGTGCCAGTACCCAGGACAGGGTTACCGGGGAGCTGTTTTTT. V usage is TRBV19 and J usage is TRBJ2-2; 8 nucleotides align to TRBD1. CDR3 length: 14 residues. Germline loops: CDR1 LNHDA, CDR2 SQIVND (reference sequence). The V gene end was trimmed by 7 bases and the J gene end by 5 bases; junction bases not matched to a gene: 6.

Only one count was recorded for this clone. The CDR3 spells CAISDVSGSTDTQYF. The CDR3 bases are TGTGCCATCAGTGACGTTAGCGGGAGTACAGATACGCAGTATTTT. The V gene is TRBV10-3, the J gene TRBJ2-3; 9 bases fit TRBD2. CDR1 and CDR2 (germline): ENHRY, SYGVKD. The CDR3 is 15 amino acids. Trimming took 3 bases from V and 3 from J; bases not matched to a gene: 4.